Following are 18 T cell receptor beta chains from one sample sequenced in a study of T cells after yellow fever vaccination (dated by TCRdb to between 2017 and 2020). The treatment or condition label, as the study defines it: live attenuated yellow fever vaccine strain. Library creation used 5' RACE. Sequencing was performed on an Illumina HiSeq 2500. TCRdb itself trimmed the public reads at Q25 with fastp, ran MiXCR and retained productive beta chains. Entries that share a CDR3 protein sequence are merged under the most common genes and DNA. The sample data list more than 90,000 distinct CDR3 sequences, and roughly 8.9% of these were observed just once. 25% of the sample belongs to the ten largest clones. Sequencing was performed on CD8+ T cells sorted from PBMCs, taken 45 days after the yellow fever booster vaccination. These receptors originate from a man aged 30 to 45 who received the YFV17D yellow fever vaccine.

At least ten counts were recorded for this clonotype. The chain has TRBV7-9 and TRBJ2-1, with 15 bases identical to TRBD2. Losses at the gene ends were 5 bases for V and 5 bases for J; bases not matched to a gene: 1. The germline V gene has CDR1 SEHNR and CDR2 FQNEAQ (reference sequence). CDR3 length equals 15 residues. The CDR3: CASSRTSGRDNEQFF. In DNA, the CDR3 is TGTGCCAGCAGCCGGACTAGCGGGAGGGACAATGAGCAGTTCTTC.

The table lists this clonotype with many counts. The genes are TRBV20-1 and TRBJ2-1; D remains unclear. Per the germline V gene, CDR1 is DFQATT and CDR2 is SNEGSKA (reference sequence). The V end was cut by 4 bases, the J end by 8 bases, with 9 bases between. This CDR3 is built from 11 residues. This CDR3 is CSAKVPYEQFF. CDR3 sequence (DNA): TGCAGTGCTAAGGTCCCCTATGAGCAGTTCTTC.

In its sample, this clonotype was seen many times. The chain carries TRBV28 and TRBJ2-7; D might be TRBD1 or TRBD2, each matching 6 bases. With 4 bases removed from V and 4 bases from J, the gap between germline ends came to 23 bases. Germline CDR1 is MDHEN and CDR2 is SYDVKM. The CDR3 covers 17 residues. CDR3 loop: CASSSPVFRGHQYEQYF. CDR3 bases: TGTGCCAGCAGTTCCCCCGTGTTCCGGGGGCACCAGTACGAGCAGTACTTC.

This clonotype was recorded at least ten times. The chain combines TRBV25-1 with TRBJ2-5; D gene uncertain. Germline CDR1 MGHDK, CDR2 SYGVNS. V shed 1 base and J shed 1 base, with 10 bases lying between them. The CDR3 length is 15 residues. The CDR3 region has the DNA TGTGCCAGCAGTGAATGGAACAGCTTCCAAGAGACCCAGTACTTC. Its translation is CASSEWNSFQETQYF. Full variable domain (rest looked up from reference TRBV25-1 and TRBJ2-5): EADIYQTPRYLVIGTGKKITLECSQTMGHDKMYWYQQDPGMELHLIHYSYGVNSTEKGDLSSESTVSRIRTEHFPLTLESARPSHTSQYLCASSEWNSFQETQYFGPGTRLLVL.

This clonotype has more than one count but fewer than ten. The V call is TRBV6-1, the J call TRBJ2-5, with 7 bases identical to TRBD2. The germline CDR1 and CDR2 sequences are MNHNS and SASEGT. This CDR3 comprises 15 residues. The J segment lost 5 bases and the V segment lost 5 bases, leaving 11 bases of the junction unmatched. CDR3 bases: TGTGCCAGCAGTCGCCTCTGGGAGGGAAGTGAGACCCAGTACTTC. It is translated as CASSRLWEGSETQYF.

The chain couples TRBV7-8 to TRBJ1-5, with D possibly matching TRBD1 (6 bases). CDR1 is SGHVS, CDR2 FQNEAQ, per germline. The V end was cut by 4 bases, the J end by 6 bases, with 16 bases between. The CDR3 length is 15 residues. CDR3 DNA sequence: TGTGCCAGCAGCTCTGCCTTGGGGGCTGGTCAGCCCCAGCATTTT. Residues: CASSSALGAGQPQHF.

The chain carries TRBV29-1 and TRBJ1-2; D is unclear. V was pared by 6 bases and J by 10 bases, with 18 bases between. The CDR3 extends over 12 amino acids. Germline values: CDR1 SQVTM, CDR2 ANQGSEA. The CDR3 loop reads CSVRGVGVTYTF. In DNA, the CDR3 is TGCAGCGTGCGAGGCGTCGGCGTCACCTACACCTTC.

This clonotype was detected many times. The V and J genes are TRBV12-3 or TRBV12-4 and TRBJ1-1, with D possibly being TRBD1 (6 bases). This CDR3 contains 14 residues. Deletions cut 2 bases from V and 1 base from J, with 8 bases between. The CDR3 DNA reads TGTGCCAGCAGTTTATCACAGGGGAACACTGAAGCTTTCTTT. Encoded protein: CASSLSQGNTEAFF.

This sequence joins TRBV12-3 or TRBV12-4 and TRBJ2-7; D is unclear. Trimming took 6 bases from V and 0 from J, leaving 6 bases between them. The CDR3 is 12 residues long. The CDR3 coding sequence is TGTGCCAGCAGCAGGAACTCCTACGAGCAGTACTTC. The encoded protein is CASSRNSYEQYF.

This sequence joins TRBV12-3 or TRBV12-4 and TRBJ1-1; maybe TRBD1 (5 bases). The CDR3 length is 14 residues. V dropped 6 bases and J dropped 2 bases, with 13 bases sitting between them. The CDR3 DNA follows: TGTGCCAGCAGCCCGGGGGGGATTAACACTGAAGCTTTCTTT. This encodes CASSPGGINTEAFF.

Ten or more counts support this clonotype. The chain employs TRBV7-9 and TRBJ2-3, with 13 bases fitting TRBD2. The germline gives CDR1 SEHNR, CDR2 FQNEAQ (reference sequence). This CDR3 is built from 16 residues. J was trimmed by 4 bases and V by 8 bases; bases with no gene match: 9. The CDR3 region is CASGTSGNSDPDTQYF. DNA of the CDR3: TGTGCCAGCGGGACTAGCGGGAATAGTGATCCAGATACGCAGTATTTT. The variable domain in full, with the rest retrieved from reference TRBV7-9 and TRBJ2-3, is DTGVSQNPRHKITKRGQNVTFRCDPISEHNRLYWYRQTLGQGPEFLTYFQNEAQLEKSRLLSDRFSAERPKGSFSTLEIQRTEQGDSAMYLCASGTSGNSDPDTQYFGPGTRLTVL.

This clonotype was observed a few times. V and J are TRBV4-3 and TRBJ1-1, with D uncertain. V was trimmed by 2 bases and J by 3 bases, leaving 13 bases between them. Germline values: CDR1 LGHNA, CDR2 YSLEER. The CDR3 spans 15 residues. Written as DNA, the CDR3 is TGCGCCAGCAGCCAACGCCCCGTACCTGACACTGAAGCTTTCTTT. This sequence encodes CASSQRPVPDTEAFF.

In this sample, this clonotype turned up many times. This rearrangement joins TRBV5-6 to TRBJ1-5; perhaps TRBD1 as D (6 bases). The CDR3 consists of 14 residues. Trimming removed 2 bases at V and 4 bases at J, with 10 bases between. Germline-derived CDR1 and CDR2 are SGHDT and YYEEEE. CDR3 region: CASSFRTGNQPQHF. The CDR3 nucleotides are TGTGCCAGCAGCTTTCGTACAGGGAATCAGCCCCAGCATTTT.

This clonotype was observed at least ten times. The genes are TRBV28 and TRBJ2-4, with 8 positions matching TRBD1. Per the germline V gene, CDR1 is MDHEN and CDR2 is SYDVKM. There are 12 residues in the CDR3. The V and J ends lost 6 bases and 14 bases, in that order; junction bases with no gene match: 9. For the CDR3, the DNA is TGTGCCAGCAGCCCGACAGGGGAAGAGGAGTACTTC. Translating gives CASSPTGEEEYF.

Many counts were recorded for this clonotype. The J gene is TRBJ2-1, the V gene TRBV7-7, with 10 bases that match TRBD2. Germline lookup yields CDR1 SSHAT and CDR2 FNYEAQ (reference sequence). This CDR3 is built from 15 residues. V lost 2 bases and J lost 7; bases outside the gene matches: 5. The CDR3 loop is CASSLLAGAENEQFF. The CDR3, as DNA: TGTGCCAGCAGCTTACTAGCGGGAGCGGAAAATGAGCAGTTCTTC. Looking up the rest from reference TRBV7-7 and TRBJ2-1 gives the full variable domain: GAGVSQSPRYKVTKRGQDVTLRCDPISSHATLYWYQQALGQGPEFLTYFNYEAQPDKSGLPSDRFSAERPEGSISTLTIQRTEQRDSAMYRCASSLLAGAENEQFFGPGTRLTVL.

The table lists this clonotype with many counts. The chain couples TRBV7-9 to TRBJ1-1; no clear D. Between the trimmed V and J ends, which lost 4 bases and 8 bases, there was a span of 8 bases. Germline-derived CDR1 and CDR2 are SEHNR and FQNEAQ (reference sequence). This CDR3 comprises 11 residues. The CDR3 here is CASSYGSEAFF. In DNA, the CDR3 is TGTGCCAGCAGCTACGGCTCCGAAGCTTTCTTT.

Concerning this clonotype itself: A much more abundant neighbour one base away suggests this may be a read error. As DNA, the CDR3 is TGTTCCAGCAGCTTATCGACAAACCCCACAGATACGCAGTATTTT. Protein sequence: CSSSLSTNPTDTQYF. J is TRBJ2-3 and V is TRBV7-2, with D unresolved. This CDR3 is 15 amino acids long. Germline-derived CDR1 and CDR2 are SGHTA and FQGNSA.

This clonotype has a single count. A much larger clone sits a single nucleotide away, making a read error possible. J is TRBJ2-1 and V is TRBV4-3; 7 bases align to TRBD1. The germline V gene has CDR1 LGHNA and CDR2 YSLEER. The CDR3 consists of 17 residues. V lost 0 bases to trimming and J lost 8 bases; unmatched junction nucleotides: 13. CDR3 sequence reads: CASSQEWRTGFFDEQFF. The CDR3 region has the DNA TGCGCCAGCAGCCAAGAATGGCGGACAGGCTTTTTTGATGAGCAGTTCTTC.